Following are 3 T cell receptor beta chains from one sample sequenced in a study of T cells in narcolepsy. Clones were read by immunoSEQ multiplex PCR, and TCRdb kept only the in-frame ones, dropping some. The data contain over 15,000 clones, around 86% of them singletons. Sequencing input: memory (CD45RA-) CD4+ T cells from blood. All receptors come from a human donor in good health.

This clone appeared once. The chain uses TRBV5-1 and TRBJ2-4; the D gene is possibly TRBD2 (6 bases). The CDR3 is 17 amino acids. Germline CDR1 reads SGHRS; CDR2 reads YFSETQ. The V end was cut by 0 bases, the J end by 8 bases, with 21 bases between. This CDR3 reads CASSLELGGTSKDIQYF. CDR3 nucleotide sequence: TGCGCCAGCAGCTTGGAATTGGGGGGTACATCAAAGGACATTCAGTACTTC.

This clone was recorded only once. This rearrangement joins TRBV18 to TRBJ2-1; D unclear. The germline V and J ends were trimmed by 3 bases and 5 bases, with 11 bases remaining between them. CDR1 is KGHSH and CDR2 is LQKENI in the germline V gene. This CDR3 contains 14 residues. For the CDR3, the DNA is TGTGCCAGCTCACCTCATGAATACAACAATGAGCAGTTCTTC. It is translated as CASSPHEYNNEQFF.

V is TRBV12-5 and J is TRBJ2-5, with 8 nucleotides matching TRBD2. The CDR3 totals 15 residues. Germline CDR1 and CDR2: LGHNT and FRNRAP. Trimming at V came to 0 bases and at J to 6 bases, leaving 6 bases not matched to a gene. This CDR3 is CASGLVTGGIKTQYF. The CDR3 bases are TGTGCTAGTGGTTTGGTAACGGGAGGGATTAAGACCCAGTACTTC.